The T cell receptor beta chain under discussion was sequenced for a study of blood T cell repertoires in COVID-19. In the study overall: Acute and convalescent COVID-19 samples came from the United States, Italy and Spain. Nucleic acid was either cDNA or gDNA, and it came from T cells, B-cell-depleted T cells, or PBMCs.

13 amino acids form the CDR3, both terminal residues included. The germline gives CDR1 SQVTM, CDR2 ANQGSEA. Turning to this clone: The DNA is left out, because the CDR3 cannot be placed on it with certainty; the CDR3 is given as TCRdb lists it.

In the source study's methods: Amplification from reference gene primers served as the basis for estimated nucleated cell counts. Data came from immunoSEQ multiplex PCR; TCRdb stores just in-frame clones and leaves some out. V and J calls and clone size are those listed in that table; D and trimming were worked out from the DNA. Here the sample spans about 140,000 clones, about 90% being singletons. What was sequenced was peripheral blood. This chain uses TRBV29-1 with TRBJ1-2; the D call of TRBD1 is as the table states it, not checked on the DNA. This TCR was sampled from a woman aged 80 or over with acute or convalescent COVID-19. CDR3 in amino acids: CSVEDVGQGTDTF.